The present TCR beta chain was sequenced within a study of blood T cell repertoires in COVID-19. Across the study: Italy, Spain and the United States were the sources of the convalescent and acute COVID-19 samples. PBMCs, B-cell-depleted T cells, or T cells provided the cDNA or gDNA that made up the material.

Here immunoSEQ multiplex PCR was the method, and the copy in TCRdb shows in-frame clones only, minus some. The sample contains 250,000 or so clones, 70% to 90% of which appear only once. V was trimmed by 6 bases and J by 7 bases, leaving 15 bases between them. Germline V lookup: CDR1 MDHEN, CDR2 SYDVKM. CDR3 size: 14 residues. Seattle patient enrollment occurred during active infection, with longitudinal follow-up thereafter. Material for sequencing was peripheral blood. The sequence derives from a woman in her thirties with COVID-19, enrolled during active disease. This sequence joins TRBV28 and TRBJ2-2; perhaps TRBD2 as D (7 bases). The CDR3 DNA reads as TGTGCCAGCAGCCCCCCGGGGGGCGTCGGGGAGCTGTTTTTT. Its protein product is CASSPPGGVGELFF.